This T cell receptor (beta chain) was identified during a study of Graves' ophthalmopathy and Graves' hyperthyroidism. Study-level points and caveats: Most thyroid clonotypes expanded beyond 0.001 frequency were also found in blood.

In this sample, this clonotype turned up many times. Its antigen is as yet unknown. Hyperthyroidism patients were newly diagnosed, under 2 months' duration, aged 18 to 65. The evidence that diagnosis relied on was clinical symptoms, serum thyroxine, TRAb, thyroid ultrasound and orbital computed tomography. The PBMC fraction was derived from 9 to 10 ml of fresh peripheral blood. The V end lost 3 bases, the J end lost 7 bases, and 15 bases lay between the germline ends. The CDR3 runs 13 residues. The germline CDR1 and CDR2 sequences are DFQATT and SNEGSKA (reference sequence). The TCR beta CDR3 regions underwent amplification from RNA transcripts. The first round was an RT-PCR with HTBI primers, and the second round was a multiplex PCR. TCRdb processed the multiplex PCR reads anew with MiXCR; each CDR3 protein has one entry. In the table there are a few hundred thousand distinct CDR3 sequences, under 25% of which are singletons.

The clonotype comes from a woman under 30 with stable Graves' hyperthyroidism. Material for sequencing was peripheral blood. The chain uses TRBV20-1 and TRBJ2-5; weak D call: TRBD2 (7 bases). CDR3 residues: CSASGGLVGTQYF. The CDR3 coding sequence is TGCAGTGCTAGCGGGGGGCTAGTTGGGACCCAGTACTTC.